This TCR beta chain was sequenced in a study of T cell changes during pregnancy in multiple sclerosis. Trimming took 6 bases from V and 6 from J; bases not matched to a gene: 7. CDR1 MRHNA and CDR2 SNTAGT come from the germline V gene. CDR3 size: 13 residues. Repertoires were generated with immunoSEQ multiplex PCR, while TCRdb's copy carries only in-frame clones and drops some. The table has 60,000 to 75,000 clones, roughly 89% seen once. The chain couples TRBV6-4 to TRBJ1-2; 7 nucleotides agree with TRBD1. The sequencing used peripheral blood, collected in the second trimester of pregnancy. The clonotype originates from a female donor with multiple sclerosis, enrolled in a pregnancy study. In DNA form, the CDR3 reads TGTGCCAGCAGCCCTACAGGGGTCGATGGCTACACCTTC. Its protein product is CASSPTGVDGYTF.